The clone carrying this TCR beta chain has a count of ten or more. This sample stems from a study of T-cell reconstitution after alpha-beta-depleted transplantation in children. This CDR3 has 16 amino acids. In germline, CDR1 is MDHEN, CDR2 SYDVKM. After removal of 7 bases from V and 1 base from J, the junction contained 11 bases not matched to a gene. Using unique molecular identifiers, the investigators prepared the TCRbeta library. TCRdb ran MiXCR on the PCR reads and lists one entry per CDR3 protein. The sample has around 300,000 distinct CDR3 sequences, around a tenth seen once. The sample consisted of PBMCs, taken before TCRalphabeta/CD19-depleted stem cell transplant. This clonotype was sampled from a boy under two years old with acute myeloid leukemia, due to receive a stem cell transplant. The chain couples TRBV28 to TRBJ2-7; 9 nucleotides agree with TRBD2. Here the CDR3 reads CASTEPGLARSYEQYF. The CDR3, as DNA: TGTGCCAGCACGGAACCAGGACTAGCGCGTTCCTACGAGCAGTACTTC.